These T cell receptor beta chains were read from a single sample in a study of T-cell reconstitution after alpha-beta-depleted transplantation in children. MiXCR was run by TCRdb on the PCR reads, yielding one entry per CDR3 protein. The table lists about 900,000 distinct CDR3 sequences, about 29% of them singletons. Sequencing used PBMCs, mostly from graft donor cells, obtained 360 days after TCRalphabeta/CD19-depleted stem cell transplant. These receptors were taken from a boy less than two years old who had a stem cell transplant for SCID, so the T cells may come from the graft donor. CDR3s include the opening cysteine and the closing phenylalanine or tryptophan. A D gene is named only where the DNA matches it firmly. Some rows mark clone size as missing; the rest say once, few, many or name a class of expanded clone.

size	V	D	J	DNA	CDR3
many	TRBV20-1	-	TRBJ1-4	TGCAGTGCTGGGTTCCACCTTCCCCCTAAACTGTTTTTT	CSAGFHLPPKLFF
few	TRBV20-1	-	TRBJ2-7	TGCAGTGCTAGAGATGAGGGTTTAGCACGAGGAGTGCAGTACTTC	CSARDEGLARGVQYF
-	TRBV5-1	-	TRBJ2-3	TGCGCCAGCAGCTTACTTCCCGCGGCGGGGCCAGATACGCAGTATTTT	CASSLLPAAGPDTQYF
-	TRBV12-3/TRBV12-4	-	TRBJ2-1	TGTGCCAGCAGTCCTCCTAGCAGAACAAAAAACTACAATGAGCAGTTCTTC	CASSPPSRTKNYNEQFF
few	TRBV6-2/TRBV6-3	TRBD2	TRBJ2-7	TGTGCCAGCAGTTACTTGGGACTAGCTTTCGAGCAGTACTTC	CASSYLGLAFEQYF
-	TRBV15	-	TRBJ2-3	TGTGCCACCAGCAGAGTTAGTGGCAACACAGATACGCAGTATTTT	CATSRVSGNTDTQYF
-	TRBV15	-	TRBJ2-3	TGTGCCACCAGCAGCGACAGGAATCGGTTCTTAGCAGATACGCAGTATTTT	CATSSDRNRFLADTQYF
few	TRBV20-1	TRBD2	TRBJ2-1	TGCAGTGCTAGCAAGACTAGCGGGGGACCCACCTCCTACAATGAGCAGTTCTTC	CSASKTSGGPTSYNEQFF
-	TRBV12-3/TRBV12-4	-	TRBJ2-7	TGTGCCAGCAGCTCCGGGACGGCGGACGGAGAGCAGTACTTC	CASSSGTADGEQYF
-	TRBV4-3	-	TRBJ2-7	TGCGCCAGCAGCCAAGGACCGGGACTCACCTACGAGCAGTACTTC	CASSQGPGLTYEQYF
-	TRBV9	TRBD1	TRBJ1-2	TGTGCCAGCAGCCTCGGGACAGGGAGCAATGGCTACACCTTC	CASSLGTGSNGYTF
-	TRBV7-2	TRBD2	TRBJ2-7	TGTGCCAGCAGCAAAACTAGCGGGGGTCTAGGCGAGCAGTACTTC	CASSKTSGGLGEQYF
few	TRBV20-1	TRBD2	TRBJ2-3	TGCAGTGCTAGGACGGCGGGGGGCGGAACAGATACGCAGTATTTT	CSARTAGGGTDTQYF
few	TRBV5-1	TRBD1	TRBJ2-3	TGCGCCAGCAGCACCGGGACAGGGATTGGTACAGATACGCAGTATTTT	CASSTGTGIGTDTQYF
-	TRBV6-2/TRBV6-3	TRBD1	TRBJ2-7	TGTGCCAGCAAGGACAGGATCAGGGAGCAGTACTTC	CASKDRIREQYF
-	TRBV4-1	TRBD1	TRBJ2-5	TGCGCCAGCAGCCATCGACAGGGACAAGAGACCCAGTACTTC	CASSHRQGQETQYF
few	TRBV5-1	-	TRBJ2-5	TGCGCCAGCAGCTTGGCCCGTCAGCTCCAAGAGACCCAGTACTTC	CASSLARQLQETQYF
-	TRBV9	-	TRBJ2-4	TGTGCCAGCAGCGTAGAGGGGGGAGTGGACAGCAGACTAGCCAAAAACATTCAGTACTTC	CASSVEGGVDSRLAKNIQYF
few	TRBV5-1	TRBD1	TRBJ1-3	TGCGCCAGCAGACCGGGACAGGGGAGAAACACCATATATTTT	CASRPGQGRNTIYF
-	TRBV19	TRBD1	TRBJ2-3	TGTGCCAGTAAGGAGACAGGGGGGAGGAGCACAGATACGCAGTATTTT	CASKETGGRSTDTQYF
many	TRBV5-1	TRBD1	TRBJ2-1	TGCGCCAGCAGCGGCGACAGGGGCTCCTACAATGAGCAGTTCTTC	CASSGDRGSYNEQFF
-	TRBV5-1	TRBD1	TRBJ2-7	TGCGCCAGCAGCTGGACAGGGTCTTTCTCCTACGAGCAGTACTTC	CASSWTGSFSYEQYF
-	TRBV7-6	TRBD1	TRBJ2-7	TGTGCCAGCAGCTTGGACAGGAGATTTATGTCTGCGAACGAGCAGTACTTC	CASSLDRRFMSANEQYF
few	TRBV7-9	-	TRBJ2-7	TGTGCCAGCAGCTCCGCCGGCCTTTCGACTACCTACGAGCAGTACTTC	CASSSAGLSTTYEQYF
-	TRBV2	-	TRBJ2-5	TGTGCCAGCAAGGCGTTCCCCCAAGAGACCCAGTACTTC	CASKAFPQETQYF
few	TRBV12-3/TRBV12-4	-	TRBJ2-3	TGTGCCAGCAGCTTGTCCGTAGGGGTCTACACAGATACGCAGTATTTT	CASSLSVGVYTDTQYF
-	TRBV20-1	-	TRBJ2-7	TGCAGTGCTAAAGGGACCTCCTCCAGGGAGCAGTACTTC	CSAKGTSSREQYF
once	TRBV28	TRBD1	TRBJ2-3	TGTGCCAGCCGCCAGGGGGCGGTCACCGATACGCAGTATTTT	CASRQGAVTDTQYF
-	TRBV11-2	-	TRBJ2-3	TGTGCCAGCAGCCCCGGTAGGGTGATTGGGGCTAACCTTTTTACGCAGTATTTT	CASSPGRVIGANLFTQYF
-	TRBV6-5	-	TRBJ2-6	TGTGCCAGCAGTTGGAGGTCTGGGGCCAACGTCCTGACTTTC	CASSWRSGANVLTF
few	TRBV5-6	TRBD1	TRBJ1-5	TGTGCCAGCAGCGCACGTCCTACAGGGGAAGTCCAGCATTTT	CASSARPTGEVQHF
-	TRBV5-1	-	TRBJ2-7	TGCGCCAGCAGCTTGAACTCGGGCCTACTAGGGAACTACGAGCAGTACTTC	CASSLNSGLLGNYEQYF
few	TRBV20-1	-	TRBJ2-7	TGCAGTGCCATGGCAGGTGTCATTTACGAGCAGTACTTC	CSAMAGVIYEQYF
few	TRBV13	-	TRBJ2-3	TGTGCCAGCACCCAGAAGTGGGGGGCCGCAGATACGCAGTATTTT	CASTQKWGAADTQYF
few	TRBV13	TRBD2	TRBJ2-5	TGTGCCAGCAGCCCGACTAGCGGGGGCCGCCAAGAGACCCAGTACTTC	CASSPTSGGRQETQYF
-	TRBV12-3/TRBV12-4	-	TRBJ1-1	TGTGCCAGCAGTTTAGATTTTGACTACACTGAAGCTTTCTTT	CASSLDFDYTEAFF
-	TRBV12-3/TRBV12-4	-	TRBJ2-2	TGTGCCAGCAGTTCGAGGGGACCTGGCTCGAACACCGGGGAGCTGTTTTTT	CASSSRGPGSNTGELFF
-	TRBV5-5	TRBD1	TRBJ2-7	TGTGCCAGCAGCCCGGACAGGGCCCTCTCCTTTTCCTACGAGCAGTACTTC	CASSPDRALSFSYEQYF
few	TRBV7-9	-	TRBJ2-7	TGTGCCAGCAGCTTACCGCCAAACTACGAGCAGTACTTC	CASSLPPNYEQYF
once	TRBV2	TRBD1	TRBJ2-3	TGTGCCAGCAGCGTAACAGGGGGTGCGACAGATACGCAGTATTTT	CASSVTGGATDTQYF
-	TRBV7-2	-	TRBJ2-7	TGTGCCAGCAGCCCCCCGAACTACGAGCAGTACTTC	CASSPPNYEQYF
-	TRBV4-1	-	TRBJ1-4	TGCGCCAGCAGCCCCCAACCCGCAGGGACATTGGGTGAAAAACTGTTTTTT	CASSPQPAGTLGEKLFF
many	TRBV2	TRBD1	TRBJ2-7	TGTGCCAGCACCGAGACAGGGCCCCACGAGCAGTACTTC	CASTETGPHEQYF
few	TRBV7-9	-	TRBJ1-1	TGTGCCAGCAGCGCCTACAGGTTAATGAACACTGAAGCTTTCTTT	CASSAYRLMNTEAFF
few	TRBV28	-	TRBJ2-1	TGTGCCAGCAGTTTTAGTAGGTTGGGTCTGTACAATGAGCAGTTCTTC	CASSFSRLGLYNEQFF
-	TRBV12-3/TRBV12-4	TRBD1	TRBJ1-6	TGTGCCACCACATTATCACGGCCAGGGGGTGGTTCACCCCTCCACTTT	CATTLSRPGGGSPLHF
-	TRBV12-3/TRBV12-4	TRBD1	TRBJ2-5	TGTGCCAGCAGGGAACAGGGGACACAGACCCAGTACTTC	CASREQGTQTQYF
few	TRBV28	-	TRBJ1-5	TGTGCCAGCAGCGATACCAATCAGCCCCAGCATTTT	CASSDTNQPQHF
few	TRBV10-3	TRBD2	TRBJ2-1	TGTGCCATCAGTGACAACGGGCTAGCGGGGCTCGCTGAGCAGTTCTTC	CAISDNGLAGLAEQFF
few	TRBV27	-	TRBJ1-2	TGTGCCAGCAGTTTATCAAGGGAAGCTAACTATGGCTACACCTTC	CASSLSREANYGYTF
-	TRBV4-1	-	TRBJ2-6	TGCGCCAGCAGCCTTTTACACGGGGCATCGGGGGCCAACGTCCTGACTTTC	CASSLLHGASGANVLTF
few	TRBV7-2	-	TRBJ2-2	TGTGCCACCCGCTTTCTCCTTAACACCGGGGAGCTGTTTTTT	CATRFLLNTGELFF
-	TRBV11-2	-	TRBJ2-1	TGTGCCAGCAGCGTAGCAGGCGGGGCGAACAATGAGCAGTTCTTC	CASSVAGGANNEQFF
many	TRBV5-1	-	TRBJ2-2	TGCGCCAGCAGCTTGGACCGATACACCGGGGAGCTGTTTTTT	CASSLDRYTGELFF
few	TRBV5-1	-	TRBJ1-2	TGCGCCAGCAGCTTCGACAGCCTGGTCTATGGCTACACCTTC	CASSFDSLVYGYTF
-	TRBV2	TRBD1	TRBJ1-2	TGTGCCAGCAGAGACTTCCGGGACAGGGGCCTAGTTGGCTACACCTTC	CASRDFRDRGLVGYTF
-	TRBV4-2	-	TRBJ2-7	TGTGCCAGCAGCCAAGATCAGGAAGGGAACTCTCGTAGCTATGCGGCCCCCTACGAGCAGTACTTC	CASSQDQEGNSRSYAAPYEQYF
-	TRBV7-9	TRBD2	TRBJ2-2	TGTGCTCTAATAGCGGGGCCCTCTTTGAACACCGGGGAGCTGTTTTTT	CALIAGPSLNTGELFF
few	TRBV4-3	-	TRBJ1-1	TGCGCCAGCAGCCAAGATTGGCCAGTCGGGGGCAACACTGAAGCTTTCTTT	CASSQDWPVGGNTEAFF
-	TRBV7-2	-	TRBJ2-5	TGTGCCAGCAGCCCTCCCTTTCGGGGGTGGTACCAAGAGACCCAGTACTTC	CASSPPFRGWYQETQYF